The present TCR beta chain was sequenced within a study of T cells in Graves' hyperthyroidism and ophthalmopathy. Amplification yielded TCR beta CDR3 regions, with RNA transcripts as the source. TCR CDR3 regions were first amplified by RT-PCR with HTBI primers. One entry per CDR3 protein results from TCRdb running MiXCR on the multiplex PCR reads. The table has about 640,000 distinct CDR3 sequences, about 15% seen once. The material sequenced was blood. The receptor comes from a woman in her forties or fifties with Graves' ophthalmopathy.

In nucleotides, the CDR3 is TGTGCCAGCAGCCAAGAACGGACTAGCCCTCAGTTCTTC. Its translation is CASSQERTSPQFF. V usage is TRBV4-2 and J usage is TRBJ2-1; 8 bases align to TRBD2. CDR1 is LGHNA, CDR2 YNFKEQ, per germline. CDR3 length: 13 residues. V was clipped by 0 bases and J by 13 bases; unmatched bases: 5.